This T cell receptor (beta chain) was identified during a study of beta chain features in type 1 diabetes. The study, taken as a whole, reports: A moderate, significant TCRB CDR3 shortening appeared in type 1 diabetes across four CD4+ subsets.

This CDR3 has 13 residues. Per germline, CDR1 SGHRS and CDR2 YFSETQ. The V end was cut by 0 bases, the J end by 3 bases, with 6 bases between. Sequencing targeted expressed TCRB transcripts, as all isolated RNA had been reverse transcribed. The table came from immunoSEQ multiplex PCR; TCRdb's copy has only in-frame clones and leaves some out. There are some 400,000 clones in the sample; about 15% occur only once, and under 0.02% lies in the top ten. Concerning this clone: Its antigen remains unknown.

The chain recombines TRBV5-1 with TRBJ1-1, with D hard to call. The receptor's source is a woman aged 18-29 years in good health. The sequencing input was naive CD4+ T cells from blood. CDR3: CASSLEFDTEAFF. The DNA for the CDR3 is TGCGCCAGCAGCTTGGAATTCGACACTGAAGCTTTCTTT.